This TCR beta chain was sequenced during a study of cytomegalovirus exposure and HLA in healthy donors. This CDR3 comprises 16 residues. Per the germline V gene, CDR1 is MDHEN and CDR2 is SYDVKM. Germline trimming cut 6 bases from V and 4 bases from J; bases unmatched to any gene: 11. 13 Jbeta primers and 60 Vbeta primers were used for the PCR. Produced via immunoSEQ multiplex PCR; TCRdb's table is partial and in-frame only. The data show about 140,000 clones, 68% seen once. This receptor was identified in a man aged 25 to 45 in good health and CMV-seropositive. Input material: PBMCs. V usage is TRBV28 and J usage is TRBJ2-1; 8 bases are shared with TRBD2. CDR3: CASRPGASGYYNEQFF. Written as DNA, the CDR3 is TGTGCCAGCAGACCTGGGGCTAGCGGGTATTACAATGAGCAGTTCTTC.